These 23 T cell receptor beta chains share one sample of origin, sequenced in a study of blood T cells in healthy people across ages. With a J-beta primer mix and a sample-barcoded 5' primer, a second PCR ran about 7 to 12 cycles. TCRdb re-analysed the 5' RACE reads in MiXCR, keeping a single row per CDR3 protein. The sample includes 600,000 to 1,000,000 distinct CDR3 sequences, roughly 50% seen only once; the top ten take 20% to 25%. The sample consisted of blood. Receptors were obtained from a man aged 25 to 40 in good health.

V is TRBV28 and J is TRBJ2-6, with D unresolved. V lost 6 bases and J lost 0, with 18 bases in between. The CDR3 spans 18 residues. Germline CDR1 and CDR2: MDHEN and SYDVKM. The CDR3 loop reads CASSPPNHHSSGANVLTF. DNA for the CDR3: TGTGCCAGCAGCCCTCCAAACCACCACAGCTCTGGGGCCAACGTCCTGACTTTC.

The genes are TRBV20-1 and TRBJ2-3; D is uncertain. The CDR3 is made up of 13 amino acids. Germline values: CDR1 DFQATT, CDR2 SNEGSKA (reference sequence). V lost 4 bases, J lost 1 base, and 9 bases lay in between. The CDR3 sequence is CSAKADGTDTQYF. CDR3 DNA: TGCAGTGCTAAGGCAGACGGCACAGATACGCAGTATTTT.

The CDR3 spells CASSLTIAGQGSYEQYF. The CDR3 nucleotides are TGTGCCAGCAGCCTCACCATCGCCGGACAGGGGAGCTACGAGCAGTACTTC. The rearrangement links TRBV11-2 to TRBJ2-7, with 9 nucleotides matching TRBD1. CDR3 length equals 17 residues. Germline V gene data show CDR1 as SGHAT and CDR2 as FQNNGV. Trimming removed 5 bases from V and 3 bases from J; junction bases left unmatched: 14. The full variable domain, rest sourced from reference TRBV11-2 and TRBJ2-7, is EAGVAQSPRYKIIEKRQSVAFWCNPISGHATLYWYQQILGQGPKLLIQFQNNGVVDDSQLPKDRFSAERLKGVDSTLKIQPAKLEDSAVYLCASSLTIAGQGSYEQYFGPGTRLTVT.

J is TRBJ2-5 and V is TRBV18, with D possibly being TRBD1 or TRBD2 (5 bases each). This CDR3 spans 16 amino acids. CDR1 is KGHSH, CDR2 LQKENI, per germline. With 3 bases removed from V and 0 bases from J, the gap between germline ends came to 14 bases. CDR3 amino acids: CASSPSGRMYQETQYF. CDR3 DNA: TGTGCCAGCTCACCCTCGGGACGGATGTACCAAGAGACCCAGTACTTC.

The chain uses TRBV9 and TRBJ2-1; perhaps TRBD1 as D (5 bases). Germline CDR1 and CDR2: SGDLS and YYNGEE. V was shortened by 4 bases and J by 0 bases, with 20 bases between the two germline ends. The CDR3 is 18 amino acids. The CDR3 DNA follows: TGTGCCAGCAGCCCGTCCCAGGGCGGAGTTTTCTCCTACAATGAGCAGTTCTTC. Amino acid sequence: CASSPSQGGVFSYNEQFF.

The V and J genes are TRBV10-3 and TRBJ2-1; D is unresolved. Trimming took 2 bases from V and 9 from J, leaving 5 bases between them. This CDR3 comprises 11 residues. Germline V gene sequence: CDR1 ENHRY, CDR2 SYGVKD. The CDR3 DNA is TGTGCCATCAGTGAGGGTACTGAGCAGTTCTTC. As protein: CAISEGTEQFF.

V is TRBV19 and J is TRBJ1-1; D gene uncertain. Germline values: CDR1 LNHDA, CDR2 SQIVND (reference sequence). This CDR3 comprises 12 residues. V gave up 2 bases and J gave up 9 bases, with 10 bases separating them. CDR3 sequence reads: CASSILGKKAFF. CDR3 nucleotides: TGTGCCAGTAGTATATTGGGGAAGAAAGCTTTCTTT.

The genes are TRBV7-9 and TRBJ2-5; 12 positions agree with TRBD2. The CDR3 covers 19 residues. Per the germline V gene, CDR1 is SEHNR and CDR2 is FQNEAQ (reference sequence). V trimming: 6 bases; J trimming: 2 bases; junction bases outside the gene matches: 16. This chain's CDR3 is CASRKTSGGLPGRQETQYF. CDR3 coding DNA: TGTGCCAGCAGAAAAACTAGCGGGGGGCTTCCAGGCCGGCAAGAGACCCAGTACTTC.

As for this clonotype: With only one base between it and a far larger clone, this is likely a read error. V gene TRBV20-1 combines with J gene TRBJ2-5, with D perhaps matching TRBD2 (5 bases). The CDR3 contains 10 residues. Germline loops: CDR1 DFQATT, CDR2 SNEGSKA (reference sequence). The CDR3 loop reads CRARGETQYF. The CDR3 region has the DNA TGCAGGGCTAGAGGGGAGACCCAGTACTTC.

The rearrangement uses TRBV29-1 and TRBJ2-7; 9 nucleotides match TRBD2. The CDR3 is 15 residues long. CDR1 is SQVTM, CDR2 ANQGSEA, per germline. V gave up 2 bases and J gave up 6 bases; unmatched junction bases: 11. CDR3 bases: TGCAGCGTTGAAACGTCCGTAGCGGGAGCTGTCGAGCAGTACTTC. Residues: CSVETSVAGAVEQYF.

This chain uses TRBV5-8 with TRBJ2-3; 7 positions match TRBD2. The junction had 14 bases not matched to a gene; V was cut back by 4 bases and J by 6 bases. CDR1 and CDR2 from the germline V gene are SGHTS and YDEGEE. CDR3 length: 16 amino acids. DNA for the CDR3: TGTGCCAGCAGCCGCGGGGGAGGAGGAAGGGGTGATACGCAGTATTTT. Protein product: CASSRGGGGRGDTQYF.

The V and J genes are TRBV6-5 and TRBJ2-5; D may be TRBD1 or TRBD2 (5 bases each). The CDR3 is 13 residues long. Trimming stripped 0 bases from V and 11 bases from J, with 13 bases between. The V gene's germline CDR1 is MNHEY and CDR2 SVGAGI. This CDR3 is CASSYSALGEQYF. CDR3 DNA sequence: TGTGCCAGCAGTTACTCTGCTCTGGGGGAGCAGTACTTC.

V gene TRBV18 combines with J gene TRBJ2-5; 7 bases are shared with TRBD1. Judging by the DNA end, TRBJ2-7 fits better; the J call may be wrong. The CDR3 runs 15 residues. Germline V gene data show CDR1 as KGHSH and CDR2 as LQKENI. CDR3 loop: CASSQKQGPLYEQYF. CDR3 DNA sequence: TGTGCCAGCTCCCAAAAACAGGGGCCACTTTACGAGCAGTACTTC.

The chain combines TRBV9 with TRBJ2-6; a weak D match, TRBD2 (5 bases). Trimming cost V 4 bases and J 2 bases, with 10 bases left between them. The CDR3 consists of 15 residues. CDR1 SGDLS and CDR2 YYNGEE come from the germline V gene. In nucleotides, the CDR3 is TGTGCCAGCAGCTCCCTGGAGGCTGGGGCCAACGTCCTGACTTTC. Translation: CASSSLEAGANVLTF.

V gene TRBV7-2 combines with J gene TRBJ2-1; D possibly corresponds to TRBD2 (5 bases). Per the germline V gene, CDR1 is SGHTA and CDR2 is FQGNSA. V lost 3 bases and J 2 bases, leaving 8 bases between the germline ends. The CDR3 has 14 residues. The CDR3, as DNA: TGTGCCAGCAGCTTGATCGGGACCTACAATGAGCAGTTCTTC. It encodes CASSLIGTYNEQFF.

This chain connects TRBV7-2 to TRBJ2-5, with D uncertain. Germline CDR1 SGHTA, CDR2 FQGNSA. Trimming took 2 bases from V and 3 from J, leaving 10 bases between them. The CDR3 is 14 residues long. CDR3 in DNA: TGTGCCAGCAGCTTACACGGTCTAGAAGAGACCCAGTACTTC. It translates to CASSLHGLEETQYF.

This clonotype was seen a single time. V is TRBV5-1 and J is TRBJ2-5, with 7 bases lining up with TRBD2. Trimming took 3 bases from V and 11 from J; bases not matched to a gene: 16. The CDR3 totals 15 residues. Looked up from germline, CDR1 is SGHRS and CDR2 is YFSETQ. CDR3 nucleotide sequence: TGCGCCAGCAGCTCTACGTTACTAGCGCGCAATGAGCAGTACTTC. Amino acids: CASSSTLLARNEQYF.

The chain combines TRBV7-3 with TRBJ2-1; D may be TRBD2 (6 bases). This CDR3 contains 14 residues. The germline V gene encodes CDR1 SGHTA and CDR2 FQGTGA. Trimming pared 0 bases from V and 6 bases from J, leaving 9 bases between. The CDR3: CASSLTGLTNEQFF. In DNA, the CDR3 is TGTGCCAGCAGCTTAACGGGACTCACCAATGAGCAGTTCTTC.

The chain carries TRBV7-2 and TRBJ2-5; TRBD2 matches 7 bases. The CDR3 totals 13 residues. The V and J ends lost 5 bases and 5 bases, in that order; junction bases with no gene match: 5. Germline loops: CDR1 SGHTA, CDR2 FQGNSA. DNA for the CDR3: TGTGCCAGCAGCGGGGACTATTGGGAGACCCAGTACTTC. Translating gives CASSGDYWETQYF.

V and J are TRBV9 and TRBJ2-1, with no clear D. This CDR3 has 13 residues. CDR1 and CDR2 (germline): SGDLS, YYNGEE. V shed 3 bases and J shed 2 bases, with 6 bases lying between them. The CDR3 DNA reads as TGTGCCAGCAGCGCCTTCCCCTACAATGAGCAGTTCTTC. Encoded protein: CASSAFPYNEQFF.

The rearrangement uses TRBV10-3 and TRBJ1-2, with D perhaps TRBD1 (6 bases). This CDR3 has 16 amino acids. Germline V gives CDR1 ENHRY, CDR2 SYGVKD. V lost 5 bases, J lost 1 base, and 17 bases lay in between. This chain's CDR3 is CAISPQRQGFNYGYTF. Written as DNA, the CDR3 is TGTGCCATCAGTCCCCAGCGGCAGGGGTTTAACTATGGCTACACCTTC.

This CDR3 is CASSYGGVHNQPQHF. The DNA for the CDR3 is TGTGCCAGCAGTTATGGAGGGGTTCACAATCAGCCCCAGCATTTT. J is TRBJ1-5 and V is TRBV6-2 or TRBV6-3; D perhaps matches TRBD1 (5 bases). Trimming left V 3 bases short and J 3 bases short, with 12 bases between. Germline V lookup: CDR1 MNHEY, CDR2 SVGEGT. The CDR3 consists of 15 residues.

J is TRBJ2-3 and V is TRBV10-3, with D possibly being TRBD2 (6 bases). The germline V gene encodes CDR1 ENHRY and CDR2 SYGVKD. The V end was cut by 6 bases, the J end by 0 bases, with 16 bases between. The CDR3 covers 16 residues. The DNA of the CDR3 is TGTGCCATCAGCGGGCGGGGTCGGGGAAGCACAGATACGCAGTATTTT. Translated: CAISGRGRGSTDTQYF.